This passage covers 7 T cell receptor beta chains from one sample sequenced in a study of shared clonotypes between healthy human individuals. Repertoires were generated with immunoSEQ multiplex PCR, while TCRdb's copy carries only in-frame clones and drops some. The sample contains roughly 2 million clones, about 95% of which appear only once. The material sequenced was naive CD4+ T cells sorted from blood. Described subset: CD45RA+ positively selected. The receptor set was obtained from a man younger than 30 in good health.

The rearrangement uses TRBV19 and TRBJ1-3; D not certain. Deletions cut 3 bases from V and 0 bases from J, with 12 bases between. This CDR3 contains 16 residues. Germline assignment: CDR1 LNHDA and CDR2 SQIVND (reference sequence). CDR3 protein: CASSMEDSISGNTIYF. The CDR3 DNA is TGTGCCAGTAGTATGGAGGACTCGATCTCTGGAAACACCATATATTTT.

Comments on this clone: A much larger clone differs by one base, so this may be a read error. The V gene is TRBV5-4, the J gene TRBJ2-5, with no clear D. The CDR3 runs to 11 residues. Trimming shortened V by 2 bases and J by 5 bases, and 4 bases separated the two germline ends. Germline CDR1 is SGHNT and CDR2 is YYREEE (reference sequence). This CDR3 is CASSFRETQYF. The CDR3, as DNA: TGTGCCAGCAGCTTCCGGGAGACCCAGTACTTC.

V is TRBV5-1 and J is TRBJ2-3; 9 bases align to TRBD2. This CDR3 has 17 amino acids. J was trimmed by 4 bases and V by 2 bases; bases with no gene match: 11. Germline CDR1 and CDR2: SGHRS and YFSETQ. The CDR3 protein is CASSLTPGLALADTQYF. Here the CDR3 DNA reads TGCGCCAGCAGCTTAACCCCGGGACTAGCTTTGGCAGATACGCAGTATTTT.

The chain combines TRBV5-1 with TRBJ1-2; 12 nucleotides agree with TRBD1. V shed 4 bases, J shed 5 bases, and the junction held 6 bases outside the gene matches. The CDR3 length is 15 residues. Germline V CDR1 and CDR2: SGHRS, YFSETQ. The CDR3 is CASSKGQGASYGYTF. For the CDR3, the DNA is TGCGCCAGCAGCAAGGGACAGGGGGCCTCATATGGCTACACCTTC.

The rearrangement uses TRBV12-5 and TRBJ2-7, with D perhaps matching TRBD1 (6 bases). The CDR3 loop spans 14 amino acids. The V end was cut by 6 bases, the J end by 0 bases, with 12 bases between. The germline V gene encodes CDR1 LGHNT and CDR2 FRNRAP. The CDR3 sequence: CASGTGSPSYEQYF. For the CDR3, the DNA is TGTGCTAGTGGGACAGGATCTCCCTCCTACGAGCAGTACTTC.

With respect to this clone: Other DNA sequences in the sample encode the same CDR3. The rearrangement links TRBV5-1 to TRBJ2-1; 8 bases map to TRBD2. The trim removed 2 bases at V and 0 bases at J, leaving 1 base unmatched. Germline loops: CDR1 SGHRS, CDR2 YFSETQ. The CDR3 sequence is 15 residues long. CDR3 in amino acids: CASSLAGDSYNEQFF. CDR3 in DNA: TGCGCCAGCAGCTTAGCGGGGGACTCCTACAATGAGCAGTTCTTC.

V gene TRBV5-6 combines with J gene TRBJ2-7; 12 bases align to TRBD1. There are 14 residues in the CDR3. CDR1 SGHDT and CDR2 YYEEEE come from the germline V gene. The V segment lost 4 bases and the J segment 4 bases; nucleotides outside the gene matches: 3. The CDR3 bases are TGTGCCAGCAGCGGGACAGGGGGCACATACGAGCAGTACTTC. As protein: CASSGTGGTYEQYF.